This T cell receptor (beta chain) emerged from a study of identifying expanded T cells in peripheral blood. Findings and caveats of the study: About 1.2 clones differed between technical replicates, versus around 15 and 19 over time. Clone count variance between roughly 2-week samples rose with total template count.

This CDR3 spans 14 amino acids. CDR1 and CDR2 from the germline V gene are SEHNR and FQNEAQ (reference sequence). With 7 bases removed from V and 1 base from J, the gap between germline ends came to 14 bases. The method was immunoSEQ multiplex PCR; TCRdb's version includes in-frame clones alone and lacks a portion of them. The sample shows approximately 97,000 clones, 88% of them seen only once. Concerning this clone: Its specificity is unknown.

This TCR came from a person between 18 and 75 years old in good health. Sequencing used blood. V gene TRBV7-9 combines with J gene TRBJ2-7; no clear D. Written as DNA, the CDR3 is TGTGCCAGCAACTCCCAGTTGGGATCCTACGAGCAGTACTTC. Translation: CASNSQLGSYEQYF.